These 23 T cell receptor beta chains originate from one sample sequenced in a study of blood T cell repertoires in COVID-19. TCRdb's copy holds only in-frame clones and misses some; the assay was immunoSEQ multiplex PCR. The sample consists of roughly 100,000 clones, 91% of them appearing once. Sequencing was carried out using peripheral blood. The receptors come from a man aged 18 to 30 with acute or convalescent COVID-19.

The chain couples TRBV25-1 to TRBJ2-3, with 7 bases identical to TRBD2. Germline CDR1 is MGHDK and CDR2 is SYGVNS. The CDR3 runs 14 residues. Unmatched junction bases numbered 6, after V lost 7 bases and J lost 2 bases. CDR3 sequence: CASTRGGTTDTQYF. As DNA, the CDR3 is TGTGCCAGCACCCGCGGGGGTACCACAGATACGCAGTATTTT.

V usage is TRBV5-4 and J usage is TRBJ1-1, with 11 positions matching TRBD1. The germline gives CDR1 SGHNT, CDR2 YYREEE (reference sequence). The CDR3 consists of 14 residues. V shed 0 bases and J 6 bases; nucleotides not matched to a gene: 1. For the CDR3, the DNA is TGTGCCAGCAGCTTGGTGGGACAGGGGGCTGAAGCTTTCTTT. Translated, it gives CASSLVGQGAEAFF.

This chain links TRBV6-6 with TRBJ1-5; D ambiguous. This CDR3 spans 16 amino acids. V was shortened by 0 bases and J by 3 bases, with 12 bases between the two germline ends. Looked up from germline, CDR1 is MNHNY and CDR2 is SVGAGI (reference sequence). The CDR3 region has the DNA TGTGCCAGCAGTTACTCCCCCTTAGACTACAATCAGCCCCAGCATTTT. Amino acids: CASSYSPLDYNQPQHF.

The CDR3 loop is CASSPHSGSSYNEQFF. Written as DNA, the CDR3 is TGCGCCAGCAGCCCACACAGCGGAAGCTCCTACAATGAGCAGTTCTTC. The chain joins TRBV5-1 to TRBJ2-1; maybe TRBD2 (5 bases). CDR1 and CDR2 from the germline V gene are SGHRS and YFSETQ. There are 16 residues in the CDR3. V lost 4 bases and J 0 bases, leaving 14 bases between the germline ends.

V usage is TRBV6-5 and J usage is TRBJ1-1; maybe TRBD1 (5 bases). Germline V lookup: CDR1 MNHEY, CDR2 SVGAGI. There are 15 residues in the CDR3. V lost 7 bases and J 2 bases, leaving 17 bases between the germline ends. In nucleotides, the CDR3 is TGTGCCAGCATCAACGGGGGGGAAACAAACACTGAAGCTTTCTTT. Protein sequence: CASINGGETNTEAFF.

This sequence joins TRBV10-3 and TRBJ2-7; 9 bases match TRBD1. Germline-derived CDR1 and CDR2 are ENHRY and SYGVKD. The J segment lost 0 bases and the V segment lost 5 bases, leaving 2 bases of the junction unmatched. The CDR3 spans 14 residues. The CDR3 nucleotides read TGTGCCATCAGTCAACAGGGGGCCTCCTACGAGCAGTACTTC. It encodes CAISQQGASYEQYF.

The chain carries TRBV7-2 and TRBJ1-3; tentative D call: TRBD1 (6 bases). Germline V gives CDR1 SGHTA, CDR2 FQGNSA. V lost 2 bases to trimming and J lost 0 bases, with 20 bases between them. This CDR3 is built from 19 residues. The CDR3 DNA is TGTGCCAGCAGCTTATGGGGGGGCGTGCAGACACACTCTGGAAACACCATATATTTT. Protein: CASSLWGGVQTHSGNTIYF.

This sequence joins TRBV29-1 and TRBJ2-1; D not resolved. Trimming cost V 8 bases and J 5 bases, with 16 bases left between them. The CDR3 extends over 13 amino acids. The V gene's germline CDR1 is SQVTM and CDR2 ANQGSEA. The CDR3 is CSPERLEDNEQFF. The CDR3 region has the DNA TGCAGCCCTGAGAGGCTAGAAGACAATGAGCAGTTCTTC.

This clone was observed a few times. This sequence joins TRBV5-6 and TRBJ2-7; TRBD2 matches 8 bases. The CDR3 covers 16 residues. The V segment lost 3 bases and the J segment 3 bases; nucleotides outside the gene matches: 11. The germline gives CDR1 SGHDT, CDR2 YYEEEE. The CDR3 DNA follows: TGTGCCAGCAGCTCGGGACTAGACGGGGAGGTCTACGAGCAGTACTTC. Amino acids: CASSSGLDGEVYEQYF.

The rearrangement joins TRBV27 to TRBJ2-5, with 10 bases lining up with TRBD2. Germline V gene sequence: CDR1 MNHEY, CDR2 SMNVEV (reference sequence). Germline trimming cut 3 bases from V and 3 bases from J; bases unmatched to any gene: 1. The CDR3 has 14 amino acids. CDR3 sequence: CASSFGLAEETQYF. CDR3 DNA sequence: TGTGCCAGCAGTTTCGGACTAGCGGAAGAGACCCAGTACTTC.

This clone was detected once. This chain uses TRBV29-1 with TRBJ2-1; D not certain. CDR1 and CDR2 (germline): SQVTM, ANQGSEA. The CDR3 sequence is 11 residues long. Trimming stripped 3 bases from V and 3 bases from J, with 3 bases between. CDR3 amino acids: CSVDSYNEQFF. The CDR3 nucleotides are TGCAGCGTTGATAGCTACAATGAGCAGTTCTTC.

The genes are TRBV4-1 and TRBJ1-2; TRBD1 aligns across 8 bases. CDR3 length: 17 amino acids. V lost 3 bases to trimming and J lost 0 bases; unmatched junction nucleotides: 9. CDR1 is MGHRA and CDR2 is YSYEKL in the germline V gene. CDR3 in DNA: TGCGCCAGCAGCCATTATTGGACAGGGCAAGCTAACTATGGCTACACCTTC. Its protein is CASSHYWTGQANYGYTF.

This sequence joins TRBV18 and TRBJ2-3; tentatively, D is TRBD1 (6 bases). Looked up from germline, CDR1 is KGHSH and CDR2 is LQKENI. The CDR3 is made up of 14 amino acids. V shed 3 bases and J shed 3 bases, with 10 bases lying between them. Here the CDR3 reads CASSPGTITDTQYF. CDR3 nucleotides: TGTGCCAGCTCACCCGGGACAATAACAGATACGCAGTATTTT.

The V call is TRBV9, the J call TRBJ1-6; D is unclear. The ends were cut back, 4 bases at V and 8 bases at J, with 10 bases in the middle. This CDR3 region has 13 residues. Looked up from germline, CDR1 is SGDLS and CDR2 is YYNGEE. CDR3 nucleotides: TGTGCCAGCAGCCCCAACGGAGATTCACCCCTCCACTTT. Amino acids: CASSPNGDSPLHF.

This sequence joins TRBV5-1 and TRBJ1-1; TRBD1 matches at 9 bases. V shed 4 bases and J 6 bases; nucleotides not matched to a gene: 16. Germline CDR1 and CDR2: SGHRS and YFSETQ. This CDR3 has 17 amino acids. The CDR3 coding sequence is TGCGCCAGCAGCCCCCGGGACAGGGATTATGTCAGCTCTGAAGCTTTCTTT. This gives the protein CASSPRDRDYVSSEAFF.

A word on this clone: A junction boundary mismatches the germline segment, possibly from a read error. The V call is TRBV20-1, the J call TRBJ1-1; TRBD1 matches at 9 bases. The CDR3 has 10 residues. Germline CDR1 and CDR2: DFQATT and SNEGSKA (reference sequence). The CDR3 nucleotides read TGCAGTGCTTCCAGGGACAGGGTGGGCTTT. Protein: CSASRDRVGF.

This clone has more than one count but fewer than ten. The J gene is TRBJ1-6, the V gene TRBV30; 8 nucleotides match TRBD1. The V segment lost 1 base and the J segment 7 bases; nucleotides outside the gene matches: 15. CDR1 and CDR2 from the germline V gene are GTSNPN and SVGIG (reference sequence). The length of the CDR3 is 18 residues. As DNA, the CDR3 is TGTGCCTGGAGTGGGGGGACAGGTGAATTACCGTCCAATTCACCCCTCCACTTT. Translating it yields CAWSGGTGELPSNSPLHF.

The genes are TRBV7-9 and TRBJ1-2; maybe TRBD1 (6 bases). Germline V gene data show CDR1 as SEHNR and CDR2 as FQNEAQ (reference sequence). The CDR3 has 14 amino acids. Trimming removed 4 bases at V and 2 bases at J, with 11 bases between. The DNA of the CDR3 is TGTGCCAGCAGCTCCGGGGGGCAAAACTATGGCTACACCTTC. This sequence encodes CASSSGGQNYGYTF.

The chain couples TRBV13 to TRBJ2-7; 8 bases match TRBD2. The CDR3 is 18 amino acids. V shed 1 base, J shed 0 bases, and the junction held 11 bases outside the gene matches. Germline CDR1 is PRHDT and CDR2 is FYEKMQ (reference sequence). The DNA for the CDR3 is TGTGCCAGCAGCTTAGAAGGGACTAGTCTCTCCTCCTCCTACGAGCAGTACTTC. Its protein product is CASSLEGTSLSSSYEQYF.

The chain uses TRBV5-1 and TRBJ2-7; tentative D call: TRBD2 (5 bases). Germline V gene sequence: CDR1 SGHRS, CDR2 YFSETQ. The CDR3 has 12 amino acids. The V and J ends lost 1 base and 5 bases respectively, with 7 bases between them. CDR3 DNA sequence: TGCGCCAGCAGCTTGCTGGGAGACGAGCAGTACTTC. The encoded protein is CASSLLGDEQYF.

V and J are TRBV6-5 and TRBJ2-7; 8 bases are a match to TRBD2. The trim removed 8 bases at V and 1 base at J, leaving 7 bases unmatched. This CDR3 has 14 amino acids. From germline, CDR1 is MNHEY and CDR2 SVGAGI. The CDR3 DNA sequence: TGTGCCAGCCGGGGGGGTGGAGGATCCTACGAGCAGTACTTC. It encodes CASRGGGGSYEQYF.

The chain links TRBV5-4 to TRBJ2-6, with D unclear. The CDR3 is made up of 14 amino acids. Germline CDR1 is SGHNT and CDR2 is YYREEE (reference sequence). V was cut by 6 bases and J by 0 bases, with 7 bases left in between. CDR3 protein: CASTHSSGANVLTF. Written as DNA, the CDR3 is TGTGCCAGCACTCACAGCTCTGGGGCCAACGTCCTGACTTTC.

The chain employs TRBV2 and TRBJ1-5, with D possibly matching TRBD1 (6 bases). The CDR3 consists of 16 residues. V gave up 6 bases and J gave up 5 bases, with 20 bases separating them. Germline V gives CDR1 SNHLY, CDR2 FYNNEI. The CDR3 sequence is CASRHRAGTQDQPQHF. In DNA, the CDR3 is TGTGCCAGCAGACATAGAGCCGGGACACAAGATCAGCCCCAGCATTTT.